This TCR beta chain was documented in a study of a mutant IDH1 vaccine in newly diagnosed glioma. Whole-study context: In weeks 1, 3, 5, 7, 11, 15, 19 and 23, patients were immunized, eight times in all. Every participant had undergone radiotherapy, temozolomide, or both before, and most underwent both. A roughly 62% male, approximately 38% female split and a mean age of roughly 37 years characterized treated patients. Overall study findings and caveats: Changes to the top peripheral T cell clonotypes appeared unrelated to pseudoprogression.

On this clone itself: Its antigen is currently unknown.

Assay used: immunoSEQ multiplex PCR; TCRdb lists only in-frame clones, some missing. Of about 30,000 clones in the sample, approximately 87% were seen once. The CDR3 is made up of 16 amino acids. V was pared by 3 bases and J by 6 bases, with 9 bases of the junction left unmatched. CDR1 and CDR2 (germline): KGHSH, LQKENI. This sample's time point: week 23, last vaccination. What each vaccine dose contained was 300 ug of mutant IDH1 20-mer peptide, accompanied by topical imiquimod. The sample here was PBMCs, taken from a glioma patient whose treatment included an IDH1 peptide vaccine. The chain employs TRBV18 and TRBJ2-3; 10 bases fit TRBD1. This receptor was taken from a man in his forties or fifties with glioma. The DNA for the CDR3 is TGTGCCAGCTCACCTCTGGGACAGGGGTTGATGGATACGCAGTATTTT. It encodes CASSPLGQGLMDTQYF.